These 26 T cell receptor beta chains were all obtained from the same sample, sequenced in a study of blood T cells in healthy people across ages. Primers used in a second PCR of roughly 6 to 12 cycles were a sample-barcoded 5' primer and a J-beta primer mix. A single record per CDR3 protein comes from TCRdb applying MiXCR to the 5' RACE reads. Altogether approximately 770,000 distinct CDR3 sequences are present, roughly 60% being singletons, with the ten largest covering around 20%. Sequenced sample: blood. The receptors were sampled from a man aged 25 to 45 in good health.

This clonotype was observed a few times. The rearrangement joins TRBV11-2 to TRBJ2-5, with 7 bases that match TRBD2. Germline CDR1 reads SGHAT; CDR2 reads FQNNGV. The CDR3 is 17 amino acids. The V and J ends lost 5 bases and 4 bases, in that order; junction bases with no gene match: 16. CDR3 sequence: CASSPLRVVGEGETQYF. In DNA form, the CDR3 reads TGTGCCAGCAGCCCACTTCGGGTAGTGGGGGAGGGAGAGACCCAGTACTTC.

V is TRBV10-3 and J is TRBJ2-7, with 10 nucleotides matching TRBD2. The CDR3 is 15 residues long. Germline trimming cut 8 bases from V and 4 bases from J; bases unmatched to any gene: 11. The V gene's germline CDR1 is ENHRY and CDR2 SYGVKD. In DNA form, the CDR3 reads TGTGCCATCGGGGCTAGCGGGAGAAGTGATTACGAGCAGTACTTC. This translates into CAIGASGRSDYEQYF.

The chain uses TRBV4-1 and TRBJ1-2; 9 bases align to TRBD1. Germline trimming cut 6 bases from V and 4 bases from J; bases unmatched to any gene: 12. The CDR3 length is 16 residues. Germline lookup yields CDR1 MGHRA and CDR2 YSYEKL. Written as DNA, the CDR3 is TGCGCCAGCAGTAACCAGGGACAGGGTCTTGGCTATGGCTACACCTTC. It is translated as CASSNQGQGLGYGYTF.

The chain is built from TRBV10-3 and TRBJ2-5; tentatively, D is TRBD2 (5 bases). V lost 3 bases and J lost 9, with 11 bases in between. Per germline, CDR1 ENHRY and CDR2 SYGVKD. The CDR3 contains 12 residues. The CDR3 here is CAISDEGRPQYF. The CDR3 DNA is TGTGCCATCAGTGACGAGGGTAGGCCCCAGTACTTC.

This sequence joins TRBV7-2 and TRBJ2-7; D not resolved. Germline V CDR1 and CDR2: SGHTA, FQGNSA. V lost 5 bases, J lost 3 bases, and 8 bases lay in between. The CDR3 covers 12 residues. The CDR3 nucleotides read TGTGCCAGCAGCGGGATAGGCTACGAGCAGTACTTC. Protein: CASSGIGYEQYF.

The chain carries TRBV5-4 and TRBJ2-5; the D is unclear. This CDR3 has 14 residues. Germline V gene sequence: CDR1 SGHNT, CDR2 YYREEE (reference sequence). With 4 bases removed from V and 4 bases from J, the gap between germline ends came to 14 bases. The CDR3 protein is CASSPDLLGETQYF. The CDR3 nucleotides are TGTGCCAGCAGCCCAGACCTCTTGGGAGAGACCCAGTACTTC.

This chain links TRBV6-2 or TRBV6-3 with TRBJ2-5, with a weak D call TRBD2 (6 bases). The J call is in doubt because the DNA end fits TRBJ2-7 better. Per germline, CDR1 MNHEY and CDR2 SVGEGT. The CDR3 sequence is 14 residues long. As DNA, the CDR3 is TGTGCCAGCAGTTCTTCCCTAGGAGGGTACGAGCAGTACTTC. Translated, it gives CASSSSLGGYEQYF.

CDR3 coding DNA: TGCAGTGCCTCATCCATGGGAGGCTACACCTTC. It encodes CSASSMGGYTF. The V and J genes are TRBV20-1 and TRBJ1-2; unclear D gene. CDR3 length equals 11 residues. V was shortened by 6 bases and J by 8 bases, with 13 bases between the two germline ends. Per germline, CDR1 DFQATT and CDR2 SNEGSKA (reference sequence).

This sequence joins TRBV2 and TRBJ2-5, with D unclear. Germline V gene data show CDR1 as SNHLY and CDR2 as FYNNEI. V was shortened by 7 bases and J by 5 bases, with 11 bases between the two germline ends. The CDR3 is made up of 12 amino acids. CDR3 in amino acids: CASTGTRETQYF. The CDR3 coding sequence is TGTGCCAGCACAGGCACCCGTGAGACCCAGTACTTC. Full variable domain (outside the CDR3, taken from reference TRBV2 and TRBJ2-5): EPEVTQTPSHQVTQMGQEVILRCVPISNHLYFYWYRQILGQKVEFLVSFYNNEISEKSEIFDDQFSVERPDGSNFTLKIRSTKLEDSAMYFCASTGTRETQYFGPGTRLLVL.

The rearrangement joins TRBV7-2 to TRBJ2-3; either TRBD1 or TRBD2 may supply D (6 bases each). Looked up from germline, CDR1 is SGHTA and CDR2 is FQGNSA. The V gene lost 1 base and the J gene lost 0 bases, with 17 bases spanning the gap. There are 18 residues in the CDR3. CDR3 DNA: TGTGCCAGCAGCTTAGTTTTTCTGTGGGGGGCCAGCACAGATACGCAGTATTTT. It yields the protein CASSLVFLWGASTDTQYF. The variable domain in full, completed from reference TRBV7-2 and TRBJ2-3, reads GAGVSQSPSNKVTEKGKDVELRCDPISGHTALYWYRQSLGQGLEFLIYFQGNSAPDKSGLPSDRFSAERTGGSVSTLTIQRTQQEDSAVYLCASSLVFLWGASTDTQYFGPGTRLTVL.

Turning to this clonotype: At one end, the junction sequence differs from germline, possibly due to a read error. CDR3 DNA sequence: TGTGCCAACAGCTATGGACAGGGGGCCGGCTACGAGCAGTACTTC. This encodes CANSYGQGAGYEQYF. The chain combines TRBV7-2 with TRBJ2-7; 11 bases fit TRBD1. Germline CDR1 and CDR2: SGHTA and FQGNSA. This CDR3 contains 15 residues.

The V and J genes are TRBV10-3 and TRBJ2-5, with TRBD1 matching 9 bases. The V and J ends lost 8 bases and 2 bases, in that order; junction bases with no gene match: 15. Per the germline V gene, CDR1 is ENHRY and CDR2 is SYGVKD. CDR3 length equals 17 residues. CDR3 sequence (DNA): TGTGCCATCTCTCGGGGAGGACAGACAGGGGGGCAAGAGACCCAGTACTTC. Encoded protein: CAISRGGQTGGQETQYF.

There are a few counts of this clonotype. The chain is built from TRBV29-1 and TRBJ2-6; D gene uncertain. The CDR3 consists of 13 residues. V was shortened by 6 bases and J by 2 bases, with 8 bases between the two germline ends. The germline CDR1 and CDR2 sequences are SQVTM and ANQGSEA. CDR3 region: CSVRYTGANVLTF. The CDR3, as DNA: TGCAGCGTAAGGTACACTGGGGCCAACGTCCTGACTTTC.

The J gene is TRBJ2-3, the V gene TRBV28; weak D call: TRBD2 (7 bases). The germline V gene has CDR1 MDHEN and CDR2 SYDVKM. Trimming took off 4 bases at V and 3 bases at J, with 14 bases between the two ends. This CDR3 region has 15 residues. The CDR3 here is CASSSLGGGTDTQYF. Written as DNA, the CDR3 is TGTGCCAGCAGTTCCCTAGGGGGAGGGACAGATACGCAGTATTTT. Together with reference TRBV28 and TRBJ2-3, the CDR3 gives the full variable domain: DVKVTQSSRYLVKRTGEKVFLECVQDMDHENMFWYRQDPGLGLRLIYFSYDVKMKEKGDIPEGYSVSREKKERFSLILESASTNQTSMYLCASSSLGGGTDTQYFGPGTRLTVL.

The chain combines TRBV4-3 with TRBJ1-1, with a tentative D call TRBD1 (5 bases). From germline, CDR1 is LGHNA and CDR2 YSLEER. The CDR3 consists of 13 residues. The germline V and J ends were trimmed by 0 bases and 10 bases, with 12 bases remaining between them. The CDR3 region is CASSQDGVQGAFF. The CDR3, as DNA: TGCGCCAGCAGCCAAGATGGGGTGCAGGGAGCTTTCTTT.

The chain has TRBV5-8 and TRBJ2-7; the D call may be TRBD1 or TRBD2 (5 bases each). In germline, CDR1 is SGHTS, CDR2 YDEGEE. The CDR3 sequence is 13 residues long. V was cut by 1 base and J by 5 bases, with 10 bases left in between. This chain's CDR3 is CASSLPGTHEQYF. DNA for the CDR3: TGTGCCAGCAGCTTGCCTGGGACCCACGAGCAGTACTTC.

This clonotype appeared a few times. The chain links TRBV20-1 to TRBJ2-1; 8 bases are a match to TRBD2. Germline CDR1 DFQATT, CDR2 SNEGSKA (reference sequence). The CDR3 runs to 13 residues. The V segment lost 5 bases and the J segment 5 bases; nucleotides outside the gene matches: 5. CDR3 loop: CSAPGLVNNEQFF. The DNA of the CDR3 is TGCAGTGCTCCGGGACTAGTCAACAATGAGCAGTTCTTC.

The V and J genes are TRBV5-1 and TRBJ2-1; D gene ambiguous. With 0 bases removed from V and 0 bases from J, the gap between germline ends came to 10 bases. Germline CDR1 is SGHRS and CDR2 is YFSETQ. The CDR3 runs 16 residues. The CDR3 here is CASSLGAEISYNEQFF. The CDR3, as DNA: TGCGCCAGCAGCTTGGGGGCCGAAATCTCCTACAATGAGCAGTTCTTC. Full variable domain (missing parts from reference TRBV5-1 and TRBJ2-1): KAGVTQTPRYLIKTRGQQVTLSCSPISGHRSVSWYQQTPGQGLQFLFEYFSETQRNKGNFPGRFSGRQFSNSRSEMNVSTLELGDSALYLCASSLGAEISYNEQFFGPGTRLTVL.

In its sample, this clonotype was seen a few times. The chain combines TRBV29-1 with TRBJ2-5; D gene ambiguous. Germline V gene data show CDR1 as SQVTM and CDR2 as ANQGSEA. The CDR3 has 15 amino acids. V was pared by 1 base and J by 1 base, with 13 bases between. This chain's CDR3 is CSVEVPVWSQETQYF. DNA of the CDR3: TGCAGCGTTGAAGTCCCTGTCTGGAGCCAAGAGACCCAGTACTTC.

The V call is TRBV12-3 or TRBV12-4, the J call TRBJ1-5; possible D gene TRBD1, 6 bases. V was trimmed by 2 bases and J by 2 bases, leaving 7 bases between them. CDR3 length: 14 residues. The CDR3 here is CASSLQGRNQPQHF. The DNA for the CDR3 is TGTGCCAGCAGTTTACAGGGGCGCAATCAGCCCCAGCATTTT.

The chain couples TRBV20-1 to TRBJ2-4; weak D call: TRBD2 (6 bases). The end of the DNA fits TRBJ2-5 better, so the J call may be wrong. Germline V CDR1 and CDR2: DFQATT, SNEGSKA (reference sequence). This CDR3 comprises 13 residues. The CDR3 loop reads CSASYSGQETQYF. CDR3 nucleotides: TGCAGTGCTTCTTATAGCGGACAAGAGACCCAGTACTTC.

This chain connects TRBV6-5 to TRBJ2-7; the D gene is possibly TRBD2 (5 bases). This CDR3 contains 14 residues. Germline V lookup: CDR1 MNHEY, CDR2 SVGAGI. The V gene lost 6 bases and the J gene lost 5 bases, with 17 bases spanning the gap. The CDR3 loop reads CASSPQTGVDEQYF. The CDR3 DNA reads as TGTGCCAGCAGCCCCCAGACCGGGGTTGACGAGCAGTACTTC.

The CDR3 bases are TGTGCCAGCAGTTTTATAGACCGACTCGATACGCAGTATTTT. Translating gives CASSFIDRLDTQYF. The chain recombines TRBV27 with TRBJ2-3; D is unresolved. Germline V gene data show CDR1 as MNHEY and CDR2 as SMNVEV (reference sequence). The CDR3 covers 14 residues. V lost 3 bases and J lost 6, with 13 bases in between.

This clonotype was found once. The chain joins TRBV18 to TRBJ1-2; D is ambiguous. Germline CDR1 KGHSH, CDR2 LQKENI. The length of the CDR3 is 12 residues. Trimming cost V 3 bases and J 8 bases, with 10 bases left between them. CDR3 DNA: TGTGCCAGCTCACCGCCATCCTGGGGCTACACCTTC. It codes for CASSPPSWGYTF.

The chain carries TRBV7-2 and TRBJ1-1, with D uncertain. Trimming took 8 bases from V and 1 from J, leaving 14 bases between them. The germline V gene has CDR1 SGHTA and CDR2 FQGNSA. The CDR3 has 14 amino acids. CDR3 coding DNA: TGTGCCAGCTCCCTAGGTCGTCAGAACACTGAAGCTTTCTTT. Residues: CASSLGRQNTEAFF.

The gene calls are TRBV29-1 and TRBJ1-1; maybe TRBD1 (6 bases). This CDR3 comprises 14 residues. CDR1 and CDR2 from the germline V gene are SQVTM and ANQGSEA. V lost 4 bases and J 0 bases, leaving 12 bases between the germline ends. The CDR3 reads CSVVGGDMNTEAFF. The CDR3 DNA sequence: TGCAGCGTTGTCGGAGGGGACATGAACACTGAAGCTTTCTTT.